Each of the 8 T cell receptor beta chains below was sequenced from the same sample in a study of prognosis after radiotherapy for stage I lung cancer. Two-round multiplex PCR on genomic DNA was the method by which TCR beta CDR3 was amplified. With primers specific to each TRBV and TRBJ gene, the first-round PCR was performed. TCRdb reprocessed the multiplex PCR reads with MiXCR, giving one entry per CDR3 protein. The sample lists fewer than 30,000 distinct CDR3 sequences, just over 45% occurring once. Sequencing was performed on PBMCs, taken before or after stereotactic body radiation therapy (not recorded which). All receptors derive from a donor aged 50 or older with non-small cell lung cancer.

This clonotype has a count of ten or more. The chain is built from TRBV3-1 and TRBJ2-7, with D tentatively TRBD1 (6 bases). This CDR3 comprises 15 residues. CDR1 is LGHDT and CDR2 is YNNKEL in the germline V gene (reference sequence). The V end lost 2 bases, the J end lost 2 bases, and 13 bases lay between the germline ends. CDR3 sequence (DNA): TGTGCCAGCAGCCAATCATTGGCAGGGGCCTACGAGCAGTACTTC. Translation gives CASSQSLAGAYEQYF.

At least ten counts were recorded for this clonotype. The rearrangement joins TRBV5-1 to TRBJ1-1; the match to TRBD1 covers 7 bases. The CDR3 has 15 residues. V trimming: 0 bases; J trimming: 4 bases; junction bases outside the gene matches: 6. The germline CDR1 and CDR2 sequences are SGHRS and YFSETQ. The CDR3 reads CASSLGQGGGTEAFF. CDR3 nucleotides: TGCGCCAGCAGCTTGGGACAGGGTGGGGGCACTGAAGCTTTCTTT.

In this sample, this clonotype turned up many times. CDR3 sequence reads: CASSLGTDEQYF. CDR3 nucleotides: TGCGCCAGCAGCTTGGGGACAGACGAGCAGTACTTC. J is TRBJ2-7 and V is TRBV5-1, with D possibly matching TRBD1 (6 bases). The length of the CDR3 is 12 residues. Germline CDR1 SGHRS, CDR2 YFSETQ. V was clipped by 0 bases and J by 5 bases, with 6 bases between them.

The genes are TRBV19 and TRBJ1-6; D is uncertain. Germline CDR1 LNHDA, CDR2 SQIVND (reference sequence). Deletions cut 1 base from V and 9 bases from J, with 4 bases between. The length of the CDR3 is 12 residues. CDR3 sequence reads: CASSIGSSPLHF. Here the CDR3 DNA reads TGTGCCAGTAGTATAGGTTCTTCACCCCTCCACTTT.

The gene calls are TRBV20-1 and TRBJ1-2; D is ambiguous. There are 12 residues in the CDR3. V was clipped by 4 bases and J by 2 bases, with 8 bases between them. Germline CDR1 reads DFQATT; CDR2 reads SNEGSKA (reference sequence). In DNA, the CDR3 is TGCAGTGCTATTTACCGAAACTATGGCTACACCTTC. It is translated as CSAIYRNYGYTF.

Concerning this clonotype: This could be a read error, since a much larger clone is one nucleotide away. The chain joins TRBV5-5 to TRBJ1-1; 9 positions agree with TRBD1. The CDR3 is 13 residues long. The junction had 11 bases not matched to a gene; V was cut back by 4 bases and J by 13 bases. Germline assignment: CDR1 SGHKS and CDR2 YYEKEE (reference sequence). CDR3 sequence reads: CASSLQGAGVDFF. The CDR3 bases are TGTGCCAGCAGCCTACAGGGGGCTGGGGTGGATTTCTTT.

The chain links TRBV20-1 to TRBJ2-7; perhaps TRBD1 as D (6 bases). The CDR3 loop spans 13 amino acids. The germline CDR1 and CDR2 sequences are DFQATT and SNEGSKA (reference sequence). V shed 3 bases and J shed 9 bases, with 18 bases lying between them. The CDR3 loop reads CSASEDRYCGQYF. The CDR3 nucleotides are TGCAGTGCTAGTGAAGACAGGTACTGCGGGCAGTACTTC.

J is TRBJ1-1 and V is TRBV5-1, with TRBD1 matching 8 bases. V dropped 3 bases and J dropped 6; count of bases not matched to a gene: 4. The germline V gene has CDR1 SGHRS and CDR2 YFSETQ. This CDR3 spans 13 amino acids. CDR3 amino acids: CASSSDRGPEAFF. CDR3 nucleotides: TGCGCCAGCAGCTCAGACAGGGGCCCTGAAGCTTTCTTT. Full variable domain (outside the CDR3, taken from reference TRBV5-1 and TRBJ1-1): KAGVTQTPRYLIKTRGQQVTLSCSPISGHRSVSWYQQTPGQGLQFLFEYFSETQRNKGNFPGRFSGRQFSNSRSEMNVSTLELGDSALYLCASSSDRGPEAFFGQGTRLTVV.